One and the same sample provided the 18 T cell receptor beta chains below, sequenced in a study of CD8 T cells in ankylosing spondylitis. Each CDR3 protein is one row after TCRdb ran MiXCR on the 5' RACE reads. The data show 150,000 or so distinct CDR3 sequences, with around a third seen just once and 6% held by the top ten. Sequencing input: synovial fluid, either unsorted or a sorted T cell fraction (not recorded which). These receptors were taken from a male donor with ankylosing spondylitis.

The chain employs TRBV5-1 and TRBJ1-1; tentative D call: TRBD1 (5 bases). V dropped 5 bases and J dropped 2 bases, with 10 bases sitting between them. The germline CDR1 and CDR2 sequences are SGHRS and YFSETQ. The CDR3 consists of 13 residues. In DNA form, the CDR3 reads TGCGCCAGCAGGGTGGGGGAAAACACTGAAGCTTTCTTT. This encodes CASRVGENTEAFF.

At least ten counts were recorded for this clonotype. The chain joins TRBV7-3 to TRBJ2-3, with 10 nucleotides matching TRBD2. J gave up 4 bases and V 2 bases, and 3 bases lay outside the gene matches. The V gene's germline CDR1 is SGHTA and CDR2 FQGTGA. The CDR3 extends over 15 amino acids. The CDR3 DNA reads TGTGCCAGCAGCTTACTAGCGGGAGCAGCAGATACGCAGTATTTT. Translating gives CASSLLAGAADTQYF.

This clonotype was detected only a few times. The chain is built from TRBV20-1 and TRBJ2-7; 13 nucleotides match TRBD2. The V gene end was trimmed by 3 bases and the J gene end by 2 bases; junction bases not matched to a gene: 4. The CDR3 covers 15 residues. Per the germline V gene, CDR1 is DFQATT and CDR2 is SNEGSKA (reference sequence). The CDR3 DNA sequence: TGCAGTGCTAGCAGGGGACTAGCGGGAACCTACGAGCAGTACTTC. The encoded protein is CSASRGLAGTYEQYF.

This clonotype was seen many times. The CDR3 coding sequence is TGTGCCAGCAGATGGCAGGTGAACACCGGGGAGCTGTTTTTT. It codes for CASRWQVNTGELFF. The genes are TRBV28 and TRBJ2-2, with D unresolved. The CDR3 contains 14 residues. The ends were cut back, 6 bases at V and 1 base at J, with 9 bases in the middle. Per the germline V gene, CDR1 is MDHEN and CDR2 is SYDVKM.

The rearrangement uses TRBV5-6 and TRBJ2-3; tentatively, D is TRBD2 (6 bases). Germline CDR1 SGHDT, CDR2 YYEEEE. This CDR3 comprises 16 residues. The V end lost 1 base, the J end lost 2 bases, and 14 bases lay between the germline ends. Here the CDR3 DNA reads TGTGCCAGCAGCTTGTCTAGGCTAGCGCTCACAGATACGCAGTATTTT. Translated: CASSLSRLALTDTQYF.

This chain uses TRBV20-1 with TRBJ2-5; tentative D call: TRBD2 (7 bases). Germline-derived CDR1 and CDR2 are DFQATT and SNEGSKA (reference sequence). The CDR3 totals 13 residues. The ends were cut back, 2 bases at V and 7 bases at J, with 14 bases in the middle. Written as DNA, the CDR3 is TGCAGTGCTAGATCGGGGGGCATGGGGACCCAGTACTTC. Its protein is CSARSGGMGTQYF.

V and J are TRBV9 and TRBJ1-3; possible D gene TRBD1, 5 bases. CDR3 length: 16 residues. Germline V gene data show CDR1 as SGDLS and CDR2 as YYNGEE. V was clipped by 4 bases and J by 1 base, with 15 bases between them. CDR3 loop: CASSPGGERSGNTIYF. Here the CDR3 DNA reads TGTGCCAGCAGCCCGGGGGGGGAAAGGTCTGGAAACACCATATATTTT.

V usage is TRBV28 and J usage is TRBJ1-1; unclear D gene. This CDR3 spans 16 amino acids. Germline-derived CDR1 and CDR2 are MDHEN and SYDVKM. V was clipped by 8 bases and J by 1 base, with 20 bases between them. The CDR3 nucleotides read TGTGCCAGCCCCCCCCGGCGCGGGGTGAGGAACACTGAAGCTTTCTTT. This encodes CASPPRRGVRNTEAFF.

The rearrangement uses TRBV10-2 and TRBJ2-2; 7 bases align to TRBD2. The V gene's germline CDR1 is WSHSY and CDR2 SAAADI. V lost 8 bases, J lost 2 bases, and 5 bases stayed unmatched. The CDR3 totals 14 residues. The CDR3 DNA reads as TGCGCCAGCCGGGGGGACGGAAACACCGGGGAGCTGTTTTTT. Amino acids: CASRGDGNTGELFF.

The chain combines TRBV27 with TRBJ1-2, with 10 bases aligning to TRBD1. Trimming at V came to 4 bases and at J to 3 bases, leaving 5 bases not matched to a gene. CDR1 MNHEY and CDR2 SMNVEV come from the germline V gene (reference sequence). This CDR3 is built from 15 residues. The CDR3 nucleotides read TGTGCCAGCAGTTCCAGACAGGGGGCTGACTATGGCTACACCTTC. As protein: CASSSRQGADYGYTF.

The chain joins TRBV5-1 to TRBJ1-1, with D hard to call. CDR1 is SGHRS and CDR2 is YFSETQ in the germline V gene. V was clipped by 1 base and J by 1 base, with 8 bases between them. The CDR3 extends over 14 amino acids. The CDR3: CASSLSGENTEAFF. CDR3 nucleotide sequence: TGCGCCAGCAGCTTGAGCGGCGAGAACACTGAAGCTTTCTTT. Full variable domain (missing parts from reference TRBV5-1 and TRBJ1-1): KAGVTQTPRYLIKTRGQQVTLSCSPISGHRSVSWYQQTPGQGLQFLFEYFSETQRNKGNFPGRFSGRQFSNSRSEMNVSTLELGDSALYLCASSLSGENTEAFFGQGTRLTVV.

This clonotype was recorded many times. The chain links TRBV12-3 or TRBV12-4 to TRBJ2-1, with 11 bases lining up with TRBD1. CDR3 length: 15 amino acids. V lost 3 bases, J lost 6 bases, and 4 bases stayed unmatched. The CDR3 region has the DNA TGTGCCAGCAGTTTCGGACAGGGGGCCGGCAATGAGCAGTTCTTC. Translated, it gives CASSFGQGAGNEQFF.

This clonotype was picked up a small number of times. The chain carries TRBV2 and TRBJ2-3; D gene unclear. Trimming pared 7 bases from V and 1 base from J, leaving 3 bases between. The CDR3 runs 11 residues. Germline V lookup: CDR1 SNHLY, CDR2 FYNNEI. DNA of the CDR3: TGTGCCAGCACTCGCACAGATACGCAGTATTTT. Protein sequence: CASTRTDTQYF.

This chain links TRBV11-2 with TRBJ2-1; D unresolved. Trimming pared 2 bases from V and 6 bases from J, leaving 8 bases between. The CDR3 is made up of 13 amino acids. The V gene's germline CDR1 is SGHAT and CDR2 FQNNGV. This CDR3 reads CASSLSTLNEQFF. The DNA of the CDR3 is TGTGCCAGCAGCTTATCTACTCTCAATGAGCAGTTCTTC.

This clonotype was observed at least ten times. The chain uses TRBV9 and TRBJ2-5; no definite D call. V was cut by 0 bases and J by 5 bases, with 17 bases left in between. The CDR3 covers 16 residues. Germline V gene sequence: CDR1 SGDLS, CDR2 YYNGEE. Here the CDR3 DNA reads TGTGCCAGCAGCGTAGAGAGTGGGGTCTTAGGGGAGACCCAGTACTTC. Amino acids: CASSVESGVLGETQYF.

At least ten counts were recorded for this clonotype. J is TRBJ1-2 and V is TRBV7-2; TRBD1 agrees at 10 bases. Trimming took 3 bases from V and 2 from J; bases not matched to a gene: 0. The CDR3 spans 14 residues. CDR1 is SGHTA, CDR2 FQGNSA, per germline. Written as DNA, the CDR3 is TGTGCCAGCAGCTTGGGACAGGGGAACTATGGCTACACCTTC. Translating gives CASSLGQGNYGYTF.

This clonotype was recorded a few times. The chain employs TRBV30 and TRBJ1-6; D call uncertain. V lost 2 bases and J 6 bases, leaving 8 bases between the germline ends. The CDR3 is made up of 13 amino acids. The V gene's germline CDR1 is GTSNPN and CDR2 SVGIG (reference sequence). As DNA, the CDR3 is TGTGCCTGGAGTAAGGGAGGTAATTCACCCCTCCACTTT. It translates to CAWSKGGNSPLHF.

The J gene is TRBJ1-5, the V gene TRBV4-3; TRBD1 is a possible D gene (6 bases). Looked up from germline, CDR1 is LGHNA and CDR2 is YSLEER. Trimming pared 4 bases from V and 5 bases from J, leaving 15 bases between. This CDR3 is built from 15 residues. The CDR3 sequence is CASSLLRGAYQPQHF. CDR3 DNA sequence: TGCGCCAGCAGCCTACTTAGGGGGGCATATCAGCCCCAGCATTTT.